This is a list of T cell receptor beta chains from one sample in a study of blood T cell repertoires in COVID-19. Profiling relied on immunoSEQ multiplex PCR, and the TCRdb table lists in-frame clones only, not all of them. The sample includes about 280,000 clones, under 90% of them seen just once. Material for sequencing was peripheral blood. All receptors derive from a woman aged 45-60 years who had recovered from COVID-19. CDR3s include the opening cysteine and the closing phenylalanine or tryptophan. The D gene is left open where the match is weak. Size tells how often a clone was seen (once, few, many) or the class of an expanded clone, and some rows leave it out.

DNA: TGCGCCAGCAGCTCGGGACAGGGGGGCTATGGCTACACCTTC; CDR3: CASSSGQGGYGYTF; V: TRBV5-1; J: TRBJ1-2; size: -; D: TRBD1
DNA: TGTGCCAGCAGCCTTCGACAGGGCCTCTCTGGGGCCAACGTCCTGACTTTC; CDR3: CASSLRQGLSGANVLTF; V: TRBV6-2/TRBV6-3; J: TRBJ2-6; size: few; D: TRBD1
DNA: TGTGCCAGCAGCTTAGTAGGCGGGACAGCCCTCGCCTACGAGCAGTACTTC; CDR3: CASSLVGGTALAYEQYF; V: TRBV7-9; J: TRBJ2-7; size: -; D: -
DNA: TGTGCCAGCAGCTTAGTCGGGGTTGTGGTGAACACTGAAGCTTTCTTT; CDR3: CASSLVGVVVNTEAFF; V: TRBV7-2; J: TRBJ1-1; size: -; D: -
DNA: TGTGCCAGCAGTCCACAGGGGAGCAATCAGCCCCAGCATTTT; CDR3: CASSPQGSNQPQHF; V: TRBV28; J: TRBJ1-5; size: -; D: TRBD1
DNA: TGTGCCAGCAGGACCCCCGGGACAGGGGGAGGAGGCTACACCTTC; CDR3: CASRTPGTGGGGYTF; V: TRBV28; J: TRBJ1-2; size: -; D: TRBD1
DNA: TGTGCCAGCAGGTCCGGGACAGGGGGCGCGTCCCTAAAGGGCTACACCTTC; CDR3: CASRSGTGGASLKGYTF; V: TRBV28; J: TRBJ1-2; size: -; D: TRBD1
DNA: TGTGCCAGCAGTGAAGCAGAGGACAGGGTCGACTATGGCTACACCTTC; CDR3: CASSEAEDRVDYGYTF; V: TRBV6-1; J: TRBJ1-2; size: many; D: TRBD1
DNA: TGTGCCAGCAGCCCAGGACAGGGAATGGACTATGGCTACACCTTC; CDR3: CASSPGQGMDYGYTF; V: TRBV7-9; J: TRBJ1-2; size: -; D: TRBD1
DNA: TGTGCCAGCGGGGCGGACAGGGTTCAGCCCCAGCATTTT; CDR3: CASGADRVQPQHF; V: TRBV19; J: TRBJ1-5; size: -; D: TRBD1
DNA: TGTGCCAGCAGCTTATTCGGACTAGCGGGAGGCTCGGTCAACCATGAGCAGTTCTTC; CDR3: CASSLFGLAGGSVNHEQFF; V: TRBV5-6; J: TRBJ2-1; size: -; D: TRBD2
DNA: TGTGCCAGCAGTTACTCGGCTAGCGGGGTGTACAATGAGCAGTTCTTC; CDR3: CASSYSASGVYNEQFF; V: TRBV6-6; J: TRBJ2-1; size: -; D: TRBD2
DNA: TGTGCCAGCAGCGTAGGAGGGACTAGCAACACCGGGGAGCTGTTTTTT; CDR3: CASSVGGTSNTGELFF; V: TRBV9; J: TRBJ2-2; size: -; D: TRBD2
DNA: TGCGCCAGCAGAAACCTCGGGGGAGCGGGCGAGCAGTACTTC; CDR3: CASRNLGGAGEQYF; V: TRBV5-1; J: TRBJ2-7; size: few; D: -
DNA: TGCAGCGTTGAACGGCGGGGGACAGGGGGACAAGAGACCCAGTACTTC; CDR3: CSVERRGTGGQETQYF; V: TRBV29-1; J: TRBJ2-5; size: -; D: TRBD1
DNA: TGTGCCAGCAGCGTGGGGGACAGTAAAGAGACCCAGTACTTC; CDR3: CASSVGDSKETQYF; V: TRBV9; J: TRBJ2-5; size: -; D: TRBD1
DNA: TGTGCCAGCAGCTTAGACCGAGGACTAGCGGGAGGGCCGAACACCGGGGAGCTGTTTTTT; CDR3: CASSLDRGLAGGPNTGELFF; V: TRBV11-3; J: TRBJ2-2; size: -; D: TRBD2
DNA: TGTGCCAGCAGTTTCAACAGGGGCACAGTCAATTCACCCCTCCACTTT; CDR3: CASSFNRGTVNSPLHF; V: TRBV28; J: TRBJ1-6; size: -; D: TRBD1
DNA: TGTGCCAGCAGCCCACAGGGCGATGAGCAGTTCTTC; CDR3: CASSPQGDEQFF; V: TRBV4-2; J: TRBJ2-1; size: -; D: -
DNA: TGTGCCAGCAGCTTAGCGCCACTAATCGACAATGAGCAGTTCTTC; CDR3: CASSLAPLIDNEQFF; V: TRBV7-2; J: TRBJ2-1; size: -; D: -
DNA: TGTGCCAGCACCCTCGGTCAGACAGCCATGAACACTGAAGCTTTCTTT; CDR3: CASTLGQTAMNTEAFF; V: TRBV2; J: TRBJ1-1; size: once; D: -
DNA: TGTGCCATCAGTGAGTCCGGCGGGAGGACGAACACCGGGGAGCTGTTTTTT; CDR3: CAISESGGRTNTGELFF; V: TRBV10-3; J: TRBJ2-2; size: -; D: TRBD2
DNA: TGTGCCACCGAGTCCCAGAGTCAGTTGGAGGGTCAGCCCCAGCATTTT; CDR3: CATESQSQLEGQPQHF; V: TRBV19; J: TRBJ1-5; size: -; D: -
DNA: TGTGCCAGCTCCGGGACAGGGGTCTTTCCGCAGTATTTT; CDR3: CASSGTGVFPQYF; V: TRBV6-5; J: TRBJ2-3; size: -; D: TRBD1
DNA: TGTGCCAGCAGTGTGGACAGGGGGCAGGTCGAGTACGAGCAGTACTTC; CDR3: CASSVDRGQVEYEQYF; V: TRBV6-4; J: TRBJ2-7; size: -; D: TRBD1
DNA: TGTGCCAGCTCATCTGAGACAGACTACGAGCAGTACTTC; CDR3: CASSSETDYEQYF; V: TRBV7-9; J: TRBJ2-7; size: -; D: -
DNA: TGCAGTGCTAGTAGGATTCAGGCAGGCCCTACTGAAGCTTTCTTT; CDR3: CSASRIQAGPTEAFF; V: TRBV20-1; J: TRBJ1-1; size: -; D: -
DNA: TGTGCCAGCTCGCCTACGGACAGACCCTACGAGCAGTACTTC; CDR3: CASSPTDRPYEQYF; V: TRBV18; J: TRBJ2-7; size: -; D: -
DNA: TGTGCCACCAGTGACCCTACCCCCTCAAGCTCCTACAATGAGCAGTTCTTC; CDR3: CATSDPTPSSSYNEQFF; V: TRBV24-1; J: TRBJ2-1; size: -; D: -
DNA: TGTGCCAGCAGGGGGGGGGCCACCTATGGCTACACCTTC; CDR3: CASRGGATYGYTF; V: TRBV11-2; J: TRBJ1-2; size: -; D: -
DNA: TGTGCCAGCAGCGTAGCAGGACAAAGCTACGAGCAGTACTTC; CDR3: CASSVAGQSYEQYF; V: TRBV9; J: TRBJ2-7; size: -; D: -
DNA: TGTGCCAGCAGTACGGGACAGGGGTTCGACGAGCAGTACTTC; CDR3: CASSTGQGFDEQYF; V: TRBV7-9; J: TRBJ2-7; size: -; D: TRBD1
DNA: TGTGCCAGCAGCAAAGGAACAGTTTCCGGGACTAGCGGCCACACCGGGGAGCTGTTTTTT; CDR3: CASSKGTVSGTSGHTGELFF; V: TRBV21-1; J: TRBJ2-2; size: -; D: -
DNA: TGCGCCAGCAGCCAGCCTACAGGGTCGAGGGTCGAAGCTTTCTTT; CDR3: CASSQPTGSRVEAFF; V: TRBV4-1; J: TRBJ1-1; size: -; D: -
DNA: TGTGCCAGCAGCCGCGCTTGGGGGGGTAGCTCCTACGAGCAGTACTTC; CDR3: CASSRAWGGSSYEQYF; V: TRBV14; J: TRBJ2-7; size: -; D: TRBD2
DNA: TGTGCCAGCATTGTACCGGGCCCCGGGACTGGCGGCTACACCTTC; CDR3: CASIVPGPGTGGYTF; V: TRBV6-5; J: TRBJ1-2; size: once; D: -
DNA: TGTGCCAGCAGCCAAGGACAGTATACAGGGGGTGATAAGGCTTTCTTT; CDR3: CASSQGQYTGGDKAFF; V: TRBV3-1/TRBV3-2; J: TRBJ1-1; size: -; D: TRBD1
DNA: TGTGCCATCAGTGAGTTGACAGGGGGCTATGGCTACACCTTC; CDR3: CAISELTGGYGYTF; V: TRBV10-3; J: TRBJ1-2; size: -; D: TRBD1
DNA: TGTGCCAGCAGCTCCTCAGGGGACGGATATGGCTACACCTTC; CDR3: CASSSSGDGYGYTF; V: TRBV7-2; J: TRBJ1-2; size: once; D: -
DNA: TGTGCCAGCAGCCGAGACGGGACAGCGGCTCAGCCCCAGCATTTT; CDR3: CASSRDGTAAQPQHF; V: TRBV28; J: TRBJ1-5; size: -; D: TRBD1
DNA: TGCGCCAGCAGCCAAGATGGTCCCTTAGCGGGAGGCCCCTACGAGCAGTACTTC; CDR3: CASSQDGPLAGGPYEQYF; V: TRBV4-3; J: TRBJ2-7; size: -; D: TRBD2
DNA: TGTGCCAGCAGCTTGTACGGGACAGATACGCAGTATTTT; CDR3: CASSLYGTDTQYF; V: TRBV7-2; J: TRBJ2-3; size: -; D: -
DNA: TGCGCCAGCAGCCAGGGGACAAGCATTAGCACAGATACGCAGTATTTT; CDR3: CASSQGTSISTDTQYF; V: TRBV4-3; J: TRBJ2-3; size: -; D: -
DNA: TGTGCCAGCAGTTTTAGGGGTTCCGATACGCAGTATTTT; CDR3: CASSFRGSDTQYF; V: TRBV12-3/TRBV12-4; J: TRBJ2-3; size: -; D: -
DNA: TGTGCCAGCAGTTTATATACAGAACCTAATGAGCAGTTCTTC; CDR3: CASSLYTEPNEQFF; V: TRBV28; J: TRBJ2-1; size: -; D: -
DNA: TGTGCCAGCTCACCCGTTCTCCAGGGGGCGCGAGGTGAGCAGTTCTTC; CDR3: CASSPVLQGARGEQFF; V: TRBV18; J: TRBJ2-1; size: -; D: TRBD1
DNA: TGCGCCAGCAGCTTGGGCACCGGGACAGGGGCCTACGAGCAGTACTTC; CDR3: CASSLGTGTGAYEQYF; V: TRBV5-1; J: TRBJ2-7; size: -; D: TRBD1
DNA: TGTGCCAGCAGCCGGGACTATTACAATGAGCAGTTCTTC; CDR3: CASSRDYYNEQFF; V: TRBV7-3; J: TRBJ2-1; size: -; D: TRBD2